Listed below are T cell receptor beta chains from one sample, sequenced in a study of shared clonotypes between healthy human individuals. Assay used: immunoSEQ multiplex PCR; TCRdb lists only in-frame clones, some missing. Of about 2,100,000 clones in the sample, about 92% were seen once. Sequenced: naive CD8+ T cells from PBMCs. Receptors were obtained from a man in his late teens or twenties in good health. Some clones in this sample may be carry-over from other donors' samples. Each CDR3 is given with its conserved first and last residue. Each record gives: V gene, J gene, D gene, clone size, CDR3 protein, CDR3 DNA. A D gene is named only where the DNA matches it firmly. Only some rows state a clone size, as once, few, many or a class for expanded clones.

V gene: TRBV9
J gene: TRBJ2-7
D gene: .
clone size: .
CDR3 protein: CASSPWGSQTYEQYF
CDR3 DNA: TGTGCCAGCAGCCCTTGGGGGAGCCAAACCTACGAGCAGTACTTC

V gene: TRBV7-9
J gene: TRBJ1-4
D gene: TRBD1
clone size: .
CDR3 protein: CASNRDSNEKLFF
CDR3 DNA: TGTGCCAGCAACCGGGACAGTAATGAAAAACTGTTTTTT

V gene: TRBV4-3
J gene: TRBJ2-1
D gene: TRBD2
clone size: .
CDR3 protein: CASSQGRLAGAGGGNEQFF
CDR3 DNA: TGCGCCAGCAGCCAAGGGCGGCTAGCGGGAGCTGGGGGTGGGAATGAGCAGTTCTTC

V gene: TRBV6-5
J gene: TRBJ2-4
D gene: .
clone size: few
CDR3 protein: CASKDGLGYQDF
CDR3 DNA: TGTGCCAGCAAAGACGGACTCGGCTATCAGGACTTC

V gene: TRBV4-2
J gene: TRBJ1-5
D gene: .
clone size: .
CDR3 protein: CASSQQGLKSNQPQHF
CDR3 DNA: TGTGCCAGCAGCCAGCAGGGGTTGAAGAGCAATCAGCCCCAGCATTTT

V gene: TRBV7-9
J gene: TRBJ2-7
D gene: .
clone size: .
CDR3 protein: CAIVDALAGYEQYF
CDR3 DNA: TGTGCCATCGTTGACGCCCTGGCAGGCTACGAGCAGTACTTC

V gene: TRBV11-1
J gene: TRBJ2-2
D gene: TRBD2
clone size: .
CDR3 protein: CASSLSILAGGSYTGELFF
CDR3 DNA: TGTGCCAGCAGCTTATCTATCCTAGCGGGAGGCTCCTACACCGGGGAGCTGTTTTTT

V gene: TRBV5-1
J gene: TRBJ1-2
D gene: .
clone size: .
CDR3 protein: CASSLRWGAGYGYTF
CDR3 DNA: TGCGCCAGCAGCCTGAGGTGGGGGGCTGGCTATGGCTACACCTTC

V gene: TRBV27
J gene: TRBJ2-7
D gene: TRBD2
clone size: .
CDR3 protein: CASSPRAGAYEQYF
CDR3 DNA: TGTGCCAGCAGTCCCCGAGCGGGGGCCTACGAGCAGTACTTC

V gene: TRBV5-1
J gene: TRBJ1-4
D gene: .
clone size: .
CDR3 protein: CASSPAGGTNEKLFF
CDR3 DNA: TGCGCCAGCAGCCCGGCGGGGGGGACTAATGAAAAACTGTTTTTT

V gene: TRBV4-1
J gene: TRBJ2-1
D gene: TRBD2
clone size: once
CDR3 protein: CASSQDYASGRYNEQFF
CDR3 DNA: TGCGCCAGCAGCCAAGATTACGCTAGCGGGAGGTACAATGAGCAGTTCTTC

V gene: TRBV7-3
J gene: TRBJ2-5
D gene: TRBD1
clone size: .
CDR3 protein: CASSLTGWDRQETQYF
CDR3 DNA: TGTGCCAGCAGCTTAACGGGGTGGGACAGGCAAGAGACCCAGTACTTC

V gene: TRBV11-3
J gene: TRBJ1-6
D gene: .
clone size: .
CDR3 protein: CASSLGPSSPLHF
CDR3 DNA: TGTGCCAGCAGCTTAGGCCCTTCTTCACCCCTCCACTTT

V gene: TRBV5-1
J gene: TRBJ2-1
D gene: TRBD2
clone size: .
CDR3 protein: CASSLGLAGAHEQFF
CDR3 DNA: TGCGCCAGCAGCTTGGGACTAGCGGGAGCTCATGAGCAGTTCTTC

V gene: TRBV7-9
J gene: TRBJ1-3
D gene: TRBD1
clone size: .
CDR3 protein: CASSPQGRNTIYF
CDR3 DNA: TGTGCCAGCAGCCCACAGGGGAGAAACACCATATATTTT

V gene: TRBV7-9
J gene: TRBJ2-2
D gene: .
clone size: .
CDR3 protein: CASSFSLRGYDTGELFF
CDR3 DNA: TGTGCCAGCAGCTTTTCCCTAAGGGGTTATGACACCGGGGAGCTGTTTTTT

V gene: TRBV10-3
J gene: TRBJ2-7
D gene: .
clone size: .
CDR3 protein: CAISEGGAWIYEQYF
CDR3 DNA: TGTGCCATCAGTGAGGGGGGGGCGTGGATCTACGAGCAGTACTTC

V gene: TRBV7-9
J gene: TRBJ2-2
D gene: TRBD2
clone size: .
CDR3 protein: CASSLGAGRPNTGELFF
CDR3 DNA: TGTGCCAGCAGCTTGGGAGCGGGACGGCCAAACACCGGGGAGCTGTTTTTT

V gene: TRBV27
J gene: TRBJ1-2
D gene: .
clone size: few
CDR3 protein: CATSSGFYGYTF
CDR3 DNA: TGTGCCACGTCATCAGGGTTCTATGGCTACACCTTC

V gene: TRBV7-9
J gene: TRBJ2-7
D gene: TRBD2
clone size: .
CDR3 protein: CASSSPIAGNYEQYF
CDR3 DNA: TGTGCCAGCAGCTCGCCGATAGCGGGAAACTACGAGCAGTACTTC

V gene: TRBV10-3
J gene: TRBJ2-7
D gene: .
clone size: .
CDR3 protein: CATSGQHYEQYF
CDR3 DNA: TGTGCCACAAGTGGACAGCACTACGAGCAGTACTTC

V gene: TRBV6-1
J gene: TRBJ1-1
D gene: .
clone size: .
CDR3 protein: CASSGYKNTEAFF
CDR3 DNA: TGTGCCAGCAGTGGTTACAAGAACACTGAAGCTTTCTTT

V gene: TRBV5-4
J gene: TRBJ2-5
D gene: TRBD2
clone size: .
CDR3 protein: CASSTGTSGRRETQYF
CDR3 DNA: TGTGCCAGCAGCACGGGGACTAGCGGGAGAAGGGAGACCCAGTACTTC

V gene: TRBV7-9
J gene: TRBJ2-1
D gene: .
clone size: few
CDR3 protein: CASSLRRGGDEQFF
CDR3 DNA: TGTGCCAGCAGCTTAAGGAGGGGAGGCGATGAGCAGTTCTTC

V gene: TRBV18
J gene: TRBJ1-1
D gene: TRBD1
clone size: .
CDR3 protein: CASSPSRSDRGEKAFF
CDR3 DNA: TGTGCCAGCTCACCATCCAGGTCGGACAGGGGTGAAAAAGCTTTCTTT

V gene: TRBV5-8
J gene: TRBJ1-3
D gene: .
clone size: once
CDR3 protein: CASSLLRSGNTIYF
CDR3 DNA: TGTGCCAGCAGTTTACTTAGATCTGGAAACACCATATATTTT

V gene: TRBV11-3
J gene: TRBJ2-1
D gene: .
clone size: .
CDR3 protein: CASSLSYNEQFF
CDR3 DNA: TGTGCCAGCAGCTTATCCTACAATGAGCAGTTCTTC

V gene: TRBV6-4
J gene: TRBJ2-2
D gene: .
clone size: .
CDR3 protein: CASSELGTGELFF
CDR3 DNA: TGTGCCAGCAGTGAACTGGGCACCGGGGAGCTGTTTTTT

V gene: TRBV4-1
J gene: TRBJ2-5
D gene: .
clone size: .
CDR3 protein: CASSQLREGETQYF
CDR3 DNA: TGCGCCAGCAGCCAACTCAGGGAAGGGGAGACCCAGTACTTC

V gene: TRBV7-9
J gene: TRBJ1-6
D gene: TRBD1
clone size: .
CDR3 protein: CASSPKGTAYNSPLHF
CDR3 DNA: TGTGCCAGCAGCCCCAAGGGGACAGCCTATAATTCACCCCTCCACTTT

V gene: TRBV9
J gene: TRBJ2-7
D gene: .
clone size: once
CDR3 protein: CASSVAGVPLDEQYF
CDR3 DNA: TGTGCCAGCAGCGTAGCTGGCGTTCCGCTAGACGAGCAGTACTTC

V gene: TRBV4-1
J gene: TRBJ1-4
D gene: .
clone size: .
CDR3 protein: CASSQGDQNEKLFF
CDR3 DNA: TGCGCCAGCAGCCAGGGGGACCAAAACGAAAAACTGTTTTTT

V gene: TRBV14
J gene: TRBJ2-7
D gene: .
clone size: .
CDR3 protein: CASSQDQGFMQYF
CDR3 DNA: TGTGCCAGCAGCCAAGATCAGGGATTCATGCAGTACTTC

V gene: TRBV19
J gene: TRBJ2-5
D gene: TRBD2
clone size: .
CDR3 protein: CASRELPGLAGEQGTQYF
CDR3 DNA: TGTGCCAGTAGGGAATTGCCGGGACTAGCGGGAGAGCAGGGGACCCAGTACTTC

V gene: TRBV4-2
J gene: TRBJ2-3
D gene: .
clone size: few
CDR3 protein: CASSQDERNSLTDTQYF
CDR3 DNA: TGTGCCAGCAGCCAAGACGAGAGGAACTCCCTCACAGATACGCAGTATTTT

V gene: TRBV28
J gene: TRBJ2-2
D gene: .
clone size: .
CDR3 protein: CASSLWDRGGLAATGELFF
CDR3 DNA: TGTGCCAGCAGTTTATGGGACAGGGGGGGACTAGCGGCTACCGGGGAGCTGTTTTTT

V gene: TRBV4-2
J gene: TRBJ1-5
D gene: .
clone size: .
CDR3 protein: CASSLPYSNQPQHF
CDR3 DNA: TGTGCCAGCAGCCTACCTTATAGCAATCAGCCCCAGCATTTT

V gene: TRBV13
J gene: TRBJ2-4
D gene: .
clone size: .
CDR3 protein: CASSFPQGIAKNIQYF
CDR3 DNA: TGTGCCAGCAGCTTCCCGCAGGGGATAGCCAAAAACATTCAGTACTTC

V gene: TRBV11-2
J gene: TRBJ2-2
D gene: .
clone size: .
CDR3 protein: CASSLEGAGHLFFTGELFF
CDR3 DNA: TGTGCCAGCAGCTTAGAGGGAGCAGGGCATTTATTCTTCACCGGGGAGCTGTTTTTT

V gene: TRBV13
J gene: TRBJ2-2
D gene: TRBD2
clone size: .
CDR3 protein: CASSAGGNTGELFF
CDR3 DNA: TGTGCCAGCAGCGCGGGGGGAAACACCGGGGAGCTGTTTTTT

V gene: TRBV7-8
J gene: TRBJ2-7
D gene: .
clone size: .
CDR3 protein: CASSYPLDQTGTYEQYF
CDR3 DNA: TGTGCCAGCAGCTACCCCCTAGATCAGACAGGTACCTACGAGCAGTACTTC

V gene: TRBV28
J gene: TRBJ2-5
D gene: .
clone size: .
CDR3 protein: CASSLAPWPQETQYF
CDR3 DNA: TGTGCCAGCAGTTTGGCCCCATGGCCCCAAGAGACCCAGTACTTC

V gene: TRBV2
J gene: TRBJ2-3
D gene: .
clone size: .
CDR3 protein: CASSDEVYTDTQYF
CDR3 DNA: TGTGCCAGCTCGGACGAGGTCTACACAGATACGCAGTATTTT

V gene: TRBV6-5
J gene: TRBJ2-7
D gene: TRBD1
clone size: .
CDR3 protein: CASSSTGGQYF
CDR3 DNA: TGTGCCAGCAGTTCGACAGGGGGGCAGTACTTC

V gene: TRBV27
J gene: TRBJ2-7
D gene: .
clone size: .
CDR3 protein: CASSLKPRAYEQYF
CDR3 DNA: TGTGCCAGCAGTTTAAAGCCTAGAGCCTACGAGCAGTACTTC

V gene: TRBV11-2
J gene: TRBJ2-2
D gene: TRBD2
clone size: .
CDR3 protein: CASSSGLAGAPGELFF
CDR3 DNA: TGTGCCAGCAGCTCCGGACTAGCGGGAGCTCCCGGGGAGCTGTTTTTT